This T cell receptor beta chain is drawn from a study of monozygotic twins with inflammatory bowel disease. Following a re-call of the 5' RACE reads, TCRdb has one entry per CDR3 protein and lacks DNA. The sample data list 310,000 or so distinct CDR3 sequences. Sequenced input: blood. The origin of this receptor is a human donor with ulcerative colitis or Crohn's disease, or a healthy co-twin of an affected twin (not recorded which).

The CDR3 protein is CASTGQGTYEQYF. The chain uses TRBV5-1 and TRBJ2-7; the D gene TCRdb calls, TRBD1, cannot be checked with no DNA. Germline V lookup: CDR1 SGHRS, CDR2 YFSETQ. CDR3 length: 13 amino acids.